The clone carrying this T cell receptor (beta chain) has more than one count but fewer than ten. The CDR3 is 12 residues long. Trimming removed 7 bases from V and 5 bases from J; junction bases left unmatched: 4. This record comes from a study of T-cell memory formation after mild COVID-19. TCRdb itself ran the 5' RACE reads through MiXCR, one entry per CDR3 protein. The sample shows roughly 310,000 distinct CDR3 sequences, 15% to 20% of them seen only once. Specimen: PBMCs or a T cell subset sorted from them (not recorded which). The genes are TRBV12-3 or TRBV12-4 and TRBJ1-1; 7 nucleotides match TRBD1. This receptor was taken from a man between 18 and 29 years old who had mild COVID-19 (a few samples of this study predate the infection). Cell type and time point are not known. The CDR3 DNA sequence: TGTGCCAGCACCGTGACAGGGACTGAAGCTTTCTTT. It specifies CASTVTGTEAFF.